The clone carrying this T cell receptor (beta chain) was seen just once. J was trimmed by 2 bases and V by 1 base; bases with no gene match: 5. The germline V gene encodes CDR1 SEHNR and CDR2 FQNEAQ (reference sequence). This CDR3 spans 16 amino acids. The sample originates from a study of technical replicates of blood from a handful of donors. TCRdb keeps only in-frame clones here, not all; method: immunoSEQ multiplex PCR. The sample has about 87,000 clones; approximately 95% are singletons. Sequencing was performed on T cells isolated from PBMCs. This chain links TRBV7-9 with TRBJ1-5; 7 positions match TRBD1. This clonotype was obtained from a human donor in good health. The CDR3 protein is CASSLGLGQGNQPQHF. CDR3 sequence (DNA): TGTGCCAGCAGCTTAGGCTTAGGACAGGGCAATCAGCCCCAGCATTTT.